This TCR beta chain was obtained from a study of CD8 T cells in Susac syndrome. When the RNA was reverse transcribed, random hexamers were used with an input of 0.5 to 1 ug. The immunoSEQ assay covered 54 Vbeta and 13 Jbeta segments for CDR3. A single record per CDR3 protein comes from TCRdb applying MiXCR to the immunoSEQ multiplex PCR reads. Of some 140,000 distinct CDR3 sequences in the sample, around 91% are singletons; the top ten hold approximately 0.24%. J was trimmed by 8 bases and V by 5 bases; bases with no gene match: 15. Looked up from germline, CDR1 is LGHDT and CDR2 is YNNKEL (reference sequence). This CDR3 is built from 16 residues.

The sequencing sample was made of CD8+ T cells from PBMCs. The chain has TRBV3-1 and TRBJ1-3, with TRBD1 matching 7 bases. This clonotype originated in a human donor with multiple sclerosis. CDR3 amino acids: CASSVRQGAVVDTIYF. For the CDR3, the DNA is TGTGCCAGCAGCGTAAGACAGGGAGCGGTTGTAGACACCATATATTTT.